The 18 T cell receptor beta chains below all came from one sample that was sequenced in a study of shared clonotypes between healthy human individuals. Generated by immunoSEQ multiplex PCR, the TCRdb table keeps only in-frame clones and is missing some. The sample includes roughly 380,000 clones, 96% of them seen just once. Source material: memory CD8+ T cells sorted from blood. Noted subset: CD45RO+ cells pooled with CCR7-negative TemRA cells. These receptor sequences come from a man younger than 40 in good health.

J is TRBJ1-2 and V is TRBV5-1, with 9 positions matching TRBD1. This CDR3 has 16 amino acids. The junction had 14 bases not matched to a gene; V was cut back by 4 bases and J by 7 bases. Germline V gives CDR1 SGHRS, CDR2 YFSETQ. The CDR3 bases are TGCGCCAGCAGCACAGGGACAGGGCAAATTCTCCCTGGCTACACCTTC. Translating gives CASSTGTGQILPGYTF.

The chain has TRBV5-8 and TRBJ2-1; 7 nucleotides align to TRBD1. CDR3 length: 16 residues. Trimming at V came to 5 bases and at J to 8 bases, leaving 16 bases not matched to a gene. Germline V gives CDR1 SGHTS, CDR2 YDEGEE. The CDR3 DNA is TGTGCCAGCAGTTTCCGAGGGGGCCGCATATGGGATGAGCAGTTCTTC. It specifies CASSFRGGRIWDEQFF.

The chain couples TRBV28 to TRBJ2-3; no definite D call. The length of the CDR3 is 13 residues. V was pared by 1 base and J by 1 base, with 3 bases between. From germline, CDR1 is MDHEN and CDR2 SYDVKM. This chain's CDR3 is CASSLFGTDTQYF. CDR3 DNA: TGTGCCAGCAGTTTATTCGGCACAGATACGCAGTATTTT.

This chain joins TRBV5-1 and TRBJ2-7; 13 bases align to TRBD2. Germline V lookup: CDR1 SGHRS, CDR2 YFSETQ. The CDR3 is made up of 15 amino acids. Germline trimming cut 4 bases from V and 6 bases from J; bases unmatched to any gene: 7. The CDR3: CASSSWTSGRTEQYF. The CDR3 nucleotides read TGCGCCAGCAGCAGCTGGACTAGCGGGAGAACCGAGCAGTACTTC.

A single count supports this clone. The CDR3 spells CASSTGKAKNIQYF. CDR3 bases: TGTGCCAGCAGCACTGGGAAGGCCAAAAACATTCAGTACTTC. The chain carries TRBV2 and TRBJ2-4; the D is unclear. V was cut by 6 bases and J by 1 base, with 10 bases left in between. The CDR3 covers 14 residues. Germline lookup yields CDR1 SNHLY and CDR2 FYNNEI.

This chain links TRBV7-3 with TRBJ2-7, with TRBD2 matching 10 bases. The CDR3 has 16 residues. CDR1 SGHTA and CDR2 FQGTGA come from the germline V gene. With V trimmed by 6 bases and J by 6 bases, 14 bases remained unmatched. The DNA of the CDR3 is TGTGCCAGCAGTCATTACCCCTGGGAGCGGGAGGGCGAGCAGTACTTC. This codes for CASSHYPWEREGEQYF.

V and J are TRBV2 and TRBJ1-4, with no clear D. The CDR3 covers 14 residues. Trimming left V 10 bases short and J 0 bases short, with 12 bases between. CDR1 and CDR2 from the germline V gene are SNHLY and FYNNEI. CDR3 sequence reads: CAIPWGATNEKLFF. CDR3 bases: TGTGCCATCCCTTGGGGTGCAACTAATGAAAAACTGTTTTTT.

This chain uses TRBV9 with TRBJ1-2; weak D call: TRBD1 (5 bases). This CDR3 spans 14 amino acids. Trimming left V 1 base short and J 2 bases short, with 9 bases between. CDR1 and CDR2 from the germline V gene are SGDLS and YYNGEE. The CDR3 here is CASSVSAGNYGYTF. In nucleotides, the CDR3 is TGTGCCAGCAGCGTATCCGCAGGGAACTATGGCTACACCTTC.

As to this clone: Within the sample, other DNA sequences also encode this same CDR3. V gene TRBV7-9 combines with J gene TRBJ2-3; D call uncertain. The CDR3 totals 11 residues. Per the germline V gene, CDR1 is SEHNR and CDR2 is FQNEAQ (reference sequence). The V and J ends lost 3 bases and 6 bases respectively, with 4 bases between them. The CDR3 protein is CASSFRDTQYF. The CDR3 bases are TGTGCCAGCAGCTTCAGGGATACGCAGTATTTT.

V is TRBV5-4 and J is TRBJ2-3; 9 positions agree with TRBD1. This CDR3 has 14 amino acids. V shed 4 bases and J 2 bases; nucleotides not matched to a gene: 2. The germline V gene encodes CDR1 SGHNT and CDR2 YYREEE (reference sequence). Written as DNA, the CDR3 is TGTGCCAGCAGCGGGACAGGGATCACAGATACGCAGTATTTT. Its protein is CASSGTGITDTQYF.

The rearrangement uses TRBV7-2 and TRBJ2-5; 8 positions match TRBD2. Germline values: CDR1 SGHTA, CDR2 FQGNSA. This CDR3 region has 14 residues. Losses at the gene ends were 1 base for V and 5 bases for J; bases not matched to a gene: 3. CDR3 nucleotides: TGTGCCAGCAGCTTAGTAAAGCGGGGGGAGACCCAGTACTTC. This sequence encodes CASSLVKRGETQYF.

The chain employs TRBV29-1 and TRBJ1-1; 7 bases fit TRBD1. Trimming cost V 7 bases and J 4 bases; bases outside gene matches: 6. CDR1 is SQVTM and CDR2 is ANQGSEA in the germline V gene. This CDR3 has 12 residues. The CDR3 is CSGYDRVTEAFF. The CDR3 region has the DNA TGCAGCGGATATGACAGGGTCACTGAAGCTTTCTTT.

V and J are TRBV5-4 and TRBJ1-2; the match to TRBD1 covers 8 bases. This CDR3 comprises 15 residues. The V gene end was trimmed by 0 bases and the J gene end by 4 bases; junction bases not matched to a gene: 5. Germline V gene data show CDR1 as SGHNT and CDR2 as YYREEE (reference sequence). CDR3 amino acids: CASSLGQGSFYGYTF. CDR3 bases: TGTGCCAGCAGCTTGGGACAGGGGTCTTTCTATGGCTACACCTTC.

About this clone itself: This CDR3 is also generated by other DNA sequences in the sample. V is TRBV27 and J is TRBJ1-2; D uncertain. Germline V gene lookup returns CDR1 MNHEY and CDR2 SMNVEV (reference sequence). The CDR3 totals 12 residues. V lost 4 bases and J lost 2, with 5 bases in between. The CDR3, as DNA: TGTGCCAGCAGTTCTCCGAACTATGGCTACACCTTC. It codes for CASSSPNYGYTF.

The chain has TRBV6-5 and TRBJ2-5; D is possibly TRBD1 (6 bases). The CDR3 spans 14 residues. V shed 4 bases and J shed 4 bases, with 13 bases lying between them. Germline CDR1 is MNHEY and CDR2 is SVGAGI. CDR3 region: CASSWGRLGETQYF. DNA of the CDR3: TGTGCCAGCAGTTGGGGGCGATTGGGAGAGACCCAGTACTTC.

The gene calls are TRBV2 and TRBJ2-3; TRBD1 matches 8 bases. The CDR3 has 14 residues. Germline lookup yields CDR1 SNHLY and CDR2 FYNNEI. V trimming: 5 bases; J trimming: 1 base; junction bases outside the gene matches: 2. The CDR3 sequence: CASSNRGGTDTQYF. The CDR3 DNA reads TGTGCCAGCAGTAACAGGGGGGGCACAGATACGCAGTATTTT.

With regard to this clone: At the DNA level, this CDR3 is encoded by other sequences in the same sample as well. The V call is TRBV7-2, the J call TRBJ2-3; D not resolved. The germline V gene encodes CDR1 SGHTA and CDR2 FQGNSA. Trimming stripped 3 bases from V and 0 bases from J, with 7 bases between. The CDR3 runs 14 residues. The CDR3 sequence is CASSFSGSTDTQYF. The CDR3 DNA is TGTGCCAGCAGCTTTAGTGGCAGCACAGATACGCAGTATTTT.

This sequence joins TRBV5-1 and TRBJ2-7, with D perhaps assigned TRBD1 or TRBD2 (5 bases each). Per the germline V gene, CDR1 is SGHRS and CDR2 is YFSETQ. Trimming cost V 0 bases and J 7 bases, with 11 bases left between them. The length of the CDR3 is 13 residues. This CDR3 reads CASSLGQPGEQYF. The CDR3 DNA reads as TGCGCCAGCAGCTTGGGACAGCCGGGGGAGCAGTACTTC. The variable domain in full, with the rest retrieved from reference TRBV5-1 and TRBJ2-7, is KAGVTQTPRYLIKTRGQQVTLSCSPISGHRSVSWYQQTPGQGLQFLFEYFSETQRNKGNFPGRFSGRQFSNSRSEMNVSTLELGDSALYLCASSLGQPGEQYFGPGTRLTVT.